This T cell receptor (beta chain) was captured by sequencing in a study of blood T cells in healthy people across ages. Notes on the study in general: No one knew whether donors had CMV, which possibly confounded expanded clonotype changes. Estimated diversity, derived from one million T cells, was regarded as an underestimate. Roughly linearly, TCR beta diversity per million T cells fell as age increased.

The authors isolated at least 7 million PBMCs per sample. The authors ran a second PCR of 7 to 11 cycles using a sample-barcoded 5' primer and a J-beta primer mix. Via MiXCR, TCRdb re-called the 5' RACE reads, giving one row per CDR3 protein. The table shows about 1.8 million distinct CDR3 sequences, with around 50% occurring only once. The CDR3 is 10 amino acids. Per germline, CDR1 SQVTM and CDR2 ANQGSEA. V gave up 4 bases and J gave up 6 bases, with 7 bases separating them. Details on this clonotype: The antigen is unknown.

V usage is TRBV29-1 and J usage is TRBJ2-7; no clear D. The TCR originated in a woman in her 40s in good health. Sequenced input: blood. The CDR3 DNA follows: TGCAGCGTTGCTGGGCCCGAGCAGTACTTC. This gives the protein CSVAGPEQYF.